The 16 T cell receptor beta chains below come from one sample, sequenced in a study of T cell responses to AZD1222 COVID-19 vaccine. TCRdb keeps only in-frame clones here, not all; method: immunoSEQ multiplex PCR. Of approximately 68,000 clones detected, about 88% appear once; the ten largest clones hold around 4.4%. The sequences come from peripheral blood, collected 28 days after the second dose of the MenACWY control vaccine. The receptors originated from an adult who received the MenACWY meningococcal vaccine as a control.

This rearrangement joins TRBV7-9 to TRBJ2-5, with D maybe TRBD1 (6 bases). With 9 bases removed from V and 7 bases from J, the gap between germline ends came to 24 bases. The CDR3 has 15 residues. CDR1 SEHNR and CDR2 FQNEAQ come from the germline V gene (reference sequence). Here the CDR3 DNA reads TGTGCCAGTCCGGACAGCTCACCCCACTTGAGGACCCAGTACTTC. As protein: CASPDSSPHLRTQYF.

CDR3 sequence reads: CASSIGVRQPQHF. CDR3 in DNA: TGTGCCAGTAGTATAGGGGTTCGTCAGCCCCAGCATTTT. V is TRBV19 and J is TRBJ1-5, with D hard to call. Trimming took 1 base from V and 6 from J, leaving 7 bases between them. CDR1 LNHDA and CDR2 SQIVND come from the germline V gene (reference sequence). The CDR3 totals 13 residues.

This clone was seen once. The CDR3 DNA sequence: TGTGCCAGTAGTATCGCGACAGCAGTCTCTGGGGCCAACGTCCTGACTTTC. Translating gives CASSIATAVSGANVLTF. The V call is TRBV19, the J call TRBJ2-6, with D perhaps TRBD1 (5 bases). V lost 3 bases to trimming and J lost 0 bases, with 12 bases between them. The germline V gene encodes CDR1 LNHDA and CDR2 SQIVND (reference sequence). This CDR3 comprises 17 residues.

This clone appeared a few times. J is TRBJ1-2 and V is TRBV4-1; the D gene is possibly TRBD1 (5 bases). This CDR3 spans 15 amino acids. With 0 bases removed from V and 4 bases from J, the gap between germline ends came to 12 bases. The germline gives CDR1 MGHRA, CDR2 YSYEKL. DNA of the CDR3: TGCGCCAGCAGCCAAGACCCGACAGCGACCTATGGCTACACCTTC. Translating it yields CASSQDPTATYGYTF.

The CDR3 DNA is TGTGCCAGCAGTGAAGCGGGATTAAGGGCAGATACGCAGTATTTT. It is translated as CASSEAGLRADTQYF. V gene TRBV6-1 combines with J gene TRBJ2-3; D gene uncertain. The CDR3 has 15 residues. Looked up from germline, CDR1 is MNHNS and CDR2 is SASEGT. Trimming removed 0 bases from V and 4 bases from J, with 11 bases in between.

This chain connects TRBV5-6 to TRBJ1-4; possible D gene TRBD1, 5 bases. Trimming took 4 bases from V and 0 from J, leaving 10 bases between them. Germline loops: CDR1 SGHDT, CDR2 YYEEEE. CDR3 length: 15 residues. The CDR3, as DNA: TGTGCCAGCAGCATGACAGTTGCAACTAATGAAAAACTGTTTTTT. Amino acids: CASSMTVATNEKLFF.

The J gene is TRBJ1-2, the V gene TRBV28; D ambiguous. The CDR3 totals 14 residues. Germline V gene lookup returns CDR1 MDHEN and CDR2 SYDVKM. Trimming pared 7 bases from V and 2 bases from J, leaving 14 bases between. In nucleotides, the CDR3 is TGTGCCAGCACCTCCTCCCCCCTGAACTATGGCTACACCTTC. Translated: CASTSSPLNYGYTF.

As for this clone: Other DNA sequences of this sample code for an identical CDR3. The chain uses TRBV28 and TRBJ2-2; no reliable D call. The V end was cut by 4 bases, the J end by 2 bases, with 2 bases between. Germline lookup yields CDR1 MDHEN and CDR2 SYDVKM. The CDR3 contains 12 residues. CDR3: CASSSNTGELFF. The CDR3 nucleotides are TGTGCCAGCAGTTCCAACACCGGGGAGCTGTTTTTT.

The rearrangement uses TRBV7-9 and TRBJ1-5; 10 bases map to TRBD1. Germline trimming cut 5 bases from V and 5 bases from J; bases unmatched to any gene: 0. The CDR3 sequence is 13 residues long. Germline V CDR1 and CDR2: SEHNR, FQNEAQ (reference sequence). The CDR3 nucleotides are TGTGCCAGCAGCGGGACAGGGGATCAGCCCCAGCATTTT. This codes for CASSGTGDQPQHF.

The V call is TRBV19, the J call TRBJ1-2, with 7 bases matching TRBD1. The CDR3 covers 13 residues. The junction had 3 bases not matched to a gene; V was cut back by 8 bases and J by 0 bases. Germline loops: CDR1 LNHDA, CDR2 SQIVND (reference sequence). The CDR3: CASWDSTNYGYTF. CDR3 nucleotides: TGTGCCAGTTGGGACAGTACTAACTATGGCTACACCTTC.

The V call is TRBV28, the J call TRBJ1-6, with a possible D match to TRBD1 (6 bases). Germline V gene sequence: CDR1 MDHEN, CDR2 SYDVKM. The length of the CDR3 is 14 residues. With 5 bases removed from V and 10 bases from J, the gap between germline ends came to 15 bases. DNA for the CDR3: TGTGCCAGCAGTCCACAGGACAGATACTCACCCCTCCACTTT. Protein product: CASSPQDRYSPLHF.

The V and J genes are TRBV5-1 and TRBJ1-2, with no clear D. From germline, CDR1 is SGHRS and CDR2 YFSETQ. The CDR3 is 12 residues long. V lost 0 bases, J lost 7 bases, and 7 bases lay in between. The CDR3, as DNA: TGCGCCAGCAGCTTGGGGCCGGCTGGCTACACCTTC. This gives the protein CASSLGPAGYTF.

The rearrangement joins TRBV18 to TRBJ2-5; D gene unclear. The germline V gene encodes CDR1 KGHSH and CDR2 LQKENI. The CDR3 runs 14 residues. Trimming removed 3 bases at V and 5 bases at J, with 13 bases between. CDR3: CASSPSLAGETQYF. The CDR3 DNA follows: TGTGCCAGCTCACCCTCCCTCGCCGGGGAGACCCAGTACTTC. The complete variable domain, with remaining parts taken from reference TRBV18 and TRBJ2-5, reads NAGVMQNPRHLVRRRGQEARLRCSPMKGHSHVYWYRQLPEEGLKFMVYLQKENIIDESGMPKERFSAEFPKEGPSILRIQQVVRGDSAAYFCASSPSLAGETQYFGPGTRLLVL.

This clone was observed a single time. The chain has TRBV3-1 (or the pseudogene TRBV3-2) and TRBJ1-3; TRBD1 matches 9 bases. The CDR3 is made up of 16 amino acids. Germline CDR1 and CDR2: LGHDT and YNNKEL (reference sequence). Trimming removed 4 bases from V and 3 bases from J; junction bases left unmatched: 7. CDR3 residues: CASSPPGTGSGNTIYF. The CDR3 nucleotides read TGTGCCAGCAGCCCCCCCGGGACAGGGAGTGGAAACACCATATATTTT.

The chain recombines TRBV13 with TRBJ1-2; 10 bases fit TRBD1. The CDR3 covers 16 residues. Germline V gene sequence: CDR1 PRHDT, CDR2 FYEKMQ (reference sequence). With 3 bases clipped from V and 8 bases from J, the junction kept 12 bases outside the gene matches. The CDR3 reads CASSLKRDRGIRGYTF. The CDR3 coding sequence is TGTGCCAGCAGCTTGAAGAGGGACAGGGGAATTCGAGGCTACACCTTC.

This chain connects TRBV27 to TRBJ2-7, with a possible D match to TRBD2 (6 bases). The length of the CDR3 is 18 residues. CDR1 and CDR2 (germline): MNHEY, SMNVEV (reference sequence). Between the trimmed V and J ends, which lost 2 bases and 0 bases, there was a span of 20 bases. The DNA of the CDR3 is TGTGCCAGCAGTTTAAGGTTGTCCACTAGCCGAAACTCCTACGAGCAGTACTTC. This gives the protein CASSLRLSTSRNSYEQYF.